A selection of T cell receptor beta chains follows, all from one sample in a study of tumor-infiltrating lymphocytes in primary liver carcinoma. TCRdb reprocessed the multiplex PCR reads with MiXCR, giving one entry per CDR3 protein. The sample includes around 78,000 distinct CDR3 sequences, over 70% of them seen just once. Material: liver tumor tissue from sampling region 4. The receptors come from a woman aged 55-70 years with primary liver carcinoma and hepatitis B virus infection. The CDR3 runs from the conserved cysteine through the conserved F or W. D genes are given only for firm matches. For some rows the clone size is stated as once, few or many, or as a class when expanded; others skip it.

CDR3nt: TGTGTCAGTAGCATAGAGCGGATGAGCTCCTACAATGAGCAGTCCTTC; CDR3aa: CVSSIERMSSYNEQSF; d_gene: .; abundance: .; j_gene: TRBJ2-1; v_gene: TRBV11-2
CDR3nt: TGTGCCAACAGAAGGGCAGGTTCCCCTACCGGGGCCAACGTCCTGACTTTC; CDR3aa: CANRRAGSPTGANVLTF; d_gene: .; abundance: .; j_gene: TRBJ2-6; v_gene: TRBV12-3/TRBV12-4
CDR3nt: TGTGCCAGCAGTTTATTAGGGGTGAATAGTAATCAGCCCCAGGATTTT; CDR3aa: CASSLLGVNSNQPQDF; d_gene: .; abundance: once; j_gene: TRBJ1-5; v_gene: TRBV12-3/TRBV12-4
CDR3nt: TGTGCCGGCAGCAGAGACAGGGCCCGTGGGTCCCTCCACTTT; CDR3aa: CAGSRDRARGSLHF; d_gene: TRBD1; abundance: few; j_gene: TRBJ1-6; v_gene: TRBV14
CDR3nt: TGTGCCAGCAGCTATTCTCCGGGACAGGGGGCGAATCAGCAGTACTTC; CDR3aa: CASSYSPGQGANQQYF; d_gene: TRBD1; abundance: .; j_gene: TRBJ2-7; v_gene: TRBV13
CDR3nt: TGTGCCAGCAGTTACCTGCCTAGAAATGAGCAGTCCTTC; CDR3aa: CASSYLPRNEQSF; d_gene: .; abundance: .; j_gene: TRBJ2-1; v_gene: TRBV6-5
CDR3nt: TGTACCAGCAGCTTAGGCGGGTGCACTAGTGAGCAGTTCTTC; CDR3aa: CTSSLGGCTSEQFF; d_gene: .; abundance: .; j_gene: TRBJ2-1; v_gene: TRBV11-3
CDR3nt: TGCGCCAGCAGCCAACAGAGGGGACCTAACTATGGCTACACCTTC; CDR3aa: CASSQQRGPNYGYTF; d_gene: .; abundance: many; j_gene: TRBJ1-2; v_gene: TRBV4-1
CDR3nt: TGTGCCAGCAATTTTAGGCTAGCGGGAGTCCAGGGCGAGCAGTACTTC; CDR3aa: CASNFRLAGVQGEQYF; d_gene: TRBD2; abundance: .; j_gene: TRBJ2-7; v_gene: TRBV11-2
CDR3nt: TGTGCCGGCAGTGGTAGAGCGGGAAAAGAGACCCAGTACTTC; CDR3aa: CAGSGRAGKETQYF; d_gene: TRBD2; abundance: .; j_gene: TRBJ2-5; v_gene: TRBV6-6
CDR3nt: TGTGCCAGCACCAATGGGGTTAGCGGGGGGACGCAGTACTTC; CDR3aa: CASTNGVSGGTQYF; d_gene: TRBD2; abundance: .; j_gene: TRBJ2-7; v_gene: TRBV28
CDR3nt: TGTGCCAGCAGACCGACAGCAACTAATGAAAAACTGTTTTTT; CDR3aa: CASRPTATNEKLFF; d_gene: .; abundance: many; j_gene: TRBJ1-4; v_gene: TRBV6-5
CDR3nt: TGTGCCAGCAGCGTGACATGGGGACAAGAGACCCAGTACTTC; CDR3aa: CASSVTWGQETQYF; d_gene: .; abundance: once; j_gene: TRBJ2-5; v_gene: TRBV5-5
CDR3nt: TGTGCCAGCAGTAGGACAGGGTGGGATCAGCCCCAGCATTTT; CDR3aa: CASSRTGWDQPQHF; d_gene: TRBD1; abundance: .; j_gene: TRBJ1-5; v_gene: TRBV6-1
CDR3nt: TGTGCCAGCAGCTTTTCTGGCCTGACTGAAGCTTTCTTT; CDR3aa: CASSFSGLTEAFF; d_gene: .; abundance: once; j_gene: TRBJ1-1; v_gene: TRBV5-5
CDR3nt: TGTGCCAGTAGCTTAGCCCCTGGGGGTGTCCAAGAGACCCAGTACTTC; CDR3aa: CASSLAPGGVQETQYF; d_gene: .; abundance: .; j_gene: TRBJ2-5; v_gene: TRBV11-3
CDR3nt: TGTGCCAGCAGACTATCAGGGACGAACTCCGGGGAGCTGTCTTTT; CDR3aa: CASRLSGTNSGELSF; d_gene: .; abundance: .; j_gene: TRBJ2-2; v_gene: TRBV6-5
CDR3nt: TGTGCCAGCAGCTTGCCCCCGGGCAGGCGATACCACTATGGCTACACCTTC; CDR3aa: CASSLPPGRRYHYGYTF; d_gene: .; abundance: .; j_gene: TRBJ1-2; v_gene: TRBV5-4
CDR3nt: TGTGCCAGCAGCTTAATTAACACCGCAGATACGCAGTATTTT; CDR3aa: CASSLINTADTQYF; d_gene: .; abundance: few; j_gene: TRBJ2-3; v_gene: TRBV7-3
CDR3nt: TGTGCCAGCCGTCTAGCGGGATACAATGAGCAGTTCTTC; CDR3aa: CASRLAGYNEQFF; d_gene: TRBD2; abundance: many; j_gene: TRBJ2-1; v_gene: TRBV6-1
CDR3nt: TGCAGCGTTGTATGGGGGGCCGGAAGCAATGAGCAGTTCTTC; CDR3aa: CSVVWGAGSNEQFF; d_gene: .; abundance: many; j_gene: TRBJ2-1; v_gene: TRBV29-1
CDR3nt: TGTGCCGGCAGCCAAGTTCCTGGGGAGGCTGAAACTTTCTTT; CDR3aa: CAGSQVPGEAETFF; d_gene: .; abundance: .; j_gene: TRBJ1-1; v_gene: TRBV4-2
CDR3nt: TGTGCCAGCAGATACGGTAGTAGACAAACCGGGGAGCTGTTTTTT; CDR3aa: CASRYGSRQTGELFF; d_gene: .; abundance: .; j_gene: TRBJ2-2; v_gene: TRBV6-2/TRBV6-3
CDR3nt: TGTATCAGCAGCCAAGAGGGGCGTCTGCCCCAGCATTTT; CDR3aa: CISSQEGRLPQHF; d_gene: .; abundance: .; j_gene: TRBJ1-5; v_gene: TRBV11-2
CDR3nt: TGCGCTAACAGCTTGGGGGGGGCCGACACTGAAACTTTCTTT; CDR3aa: CANSLGGADTETFF; d_gene: .; abundance: .; j_gene: TRBJ1-1; v_gene: TRBV5-1
CDR3nt: TGTGCCAGCACTGTTACAGGGGCCTATGGCTACAACTTC; CDR3aa: CASTVTGAYGYNF; d_gene: TRBD1; abundance: .; j_gene: TRBJ1-2; v_gene: TRBV12-3/TRBV12-4
CDR3nt: TGTGCCAGCAGTCGGACTAGCAGTCAAGAGACCCAGTACTTC; CDR3aa: CASSRTSSQETQYF; d_gene: TRBD2; abundance: many; j_gene: TRBJ2-5; v_gene: TRBV6-2/TRBV6-3
CDR3nt: TGTGCCAGCAGCCTAGGGCTCACTACGCGCCAGCCCCAGCATTTT; CDR3aa: CASSLGLTTRQPQHF; d_gene: .; abundance: .; j_gene: TRBJ1-5; v_gene: TRBV5-5
CDR3nt: TGTGCCAGCAGTGGGATGGCGGGAGGCAGGAATGAGCAGTTCTTC; CDR3aa: CASSGMAGGRNEQFF; d_gene: TRBD2; abundance: many; j_gene: TRBJ2-1; v_gene: TRBV28
CDR3nt: TGCGCCGGCAGCCAGTGGAGAATGGAGACCCAGTACTTC; CDR3aa: CAGSQWRMETQYF; d_gene: .; abundance: .; j_gene: TRBJ2-5; v_gene: TRBV4-1
CDR3nt: TGTACCAGCAGATTAGGTCAAGGCGGGAGGGCCGGCTACAATGAGCAATTCTTC; CDR3aa: CTSRLGQGGRAGYNEQFF; d_gene: TRBD2; abundance: .; j_gene: TRBJ2-1; v_gene: TRBV11-3
CDR3nt: TGTGCCAGCAGTCCTCGCCCTCAGTACGAGGAGTACTTC; CDR3aa: CASSPRPQYEEYF; d_gene: .; abundance: .; j_gene: TRBJ2-7; v_gene: TRBV6-6
CDR3nt: TGTGTCACCAGTGATGGCCGGACAAGCAGAGCTTTCTTT; CDR3aa: CVTSDGRTSRAFF; d_gene: .; abundance: once; j_gene: TRBJ1-1; v_gene: TRBV24-1
CDR3nt: TGCAGCGTTGTCAAGCGGGAGTCCCAAGGGACCCAATACTTC; CDR3aa: CSVVKRESQGTQYF; d_gene: TRBD2; abundance: .; j_gene: TRBJ2-5; v_gene: TRBV29-1
CDR3nt: TGTGCCAGCAGCCCCGGGACAGGGGGCAGCTATGAGCGGTACTTC; CDR3aa: CASSPGTGGSYERYF; d_gene: TRBD1; abundance: .; j_gene: TRBJ2-7; v_gene: TRBV11-3
CDR3nt: TGTGCCAGTAGTTCACAGCGGAACTCCTACGAGCAGTACTTC; CDR3aa: CASSSQRNSYEQYF; d_gene: .; abundance: once; j_gene: TRBJ2-7; v_gene: TRBV6-1